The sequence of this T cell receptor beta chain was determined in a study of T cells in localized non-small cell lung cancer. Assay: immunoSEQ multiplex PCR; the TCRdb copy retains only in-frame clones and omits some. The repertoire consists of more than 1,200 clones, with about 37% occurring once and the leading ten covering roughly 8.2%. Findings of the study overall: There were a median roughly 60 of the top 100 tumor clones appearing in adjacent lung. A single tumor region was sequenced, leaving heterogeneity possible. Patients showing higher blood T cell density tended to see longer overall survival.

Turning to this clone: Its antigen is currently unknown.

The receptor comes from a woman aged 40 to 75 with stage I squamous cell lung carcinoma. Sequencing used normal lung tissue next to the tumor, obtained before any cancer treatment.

DNA for the CDR3: TGTGCCAGTACTAGCGGGGGGGCCGGCACCGGGGAGCTGTTTTTT. Translated: CASTSGGAGTGELFF. This sequence joins TRBV19 and TRBJ2-2, with 12 bases matching TRBD2. The CDR3 contains 15 residues. V dropped 7 bases and J dropped 4; count of bases not matched to a gene: 4. Germline loops: CDR1 LNHDA, CDR2 SQIVND (reference sequence).